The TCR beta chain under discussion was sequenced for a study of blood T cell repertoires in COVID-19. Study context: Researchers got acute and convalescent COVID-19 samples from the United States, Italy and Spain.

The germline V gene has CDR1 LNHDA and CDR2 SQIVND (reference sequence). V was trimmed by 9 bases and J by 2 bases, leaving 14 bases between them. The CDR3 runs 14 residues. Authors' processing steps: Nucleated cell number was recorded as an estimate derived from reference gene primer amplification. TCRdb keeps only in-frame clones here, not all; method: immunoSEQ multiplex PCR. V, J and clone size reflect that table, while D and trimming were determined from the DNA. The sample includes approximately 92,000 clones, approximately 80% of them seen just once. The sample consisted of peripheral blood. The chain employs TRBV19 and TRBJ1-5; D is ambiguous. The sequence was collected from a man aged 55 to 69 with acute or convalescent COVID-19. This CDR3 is CASNSYSGNQPQHF. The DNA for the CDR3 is TGTGCCAGCAACTCCTACTCGGGCAATCAGCCCCAGCATTTT.